Below are 8 T cell receptor beta chains sequenced from a single sample in a study of blood T cell repertoires in COVID-19. The method was immunoSEQ multiplex PCR; TCRdb's version includes in-frame clones alone and lacks a portion of them. The sample holds under 300,000 clones, 86% seen once. Sequencing input: peripheral blood. Every receptor here comes from an elderly man with acute or convalescent COVID-19.

The genes are TRBV6-5 and TRBJ1-3; no definite D call. Deletions cut 0 bases from V and 3 bases from J, with 12 bases between. This CDR3 has 16 residues. CDR1 and CDR2 (germline): MNHEY, SVGAGI. CDR3 sequence (DNA): TGTGCCAGCAGTTACTCGACCGAGGCCCGTGGAAACACCATATATTTT. Translation: CASSYSTEARGNTIYF.

This chain uses TRBV10-2 with TRBJ2-3; 9 bases line up with TRBD2. The CDR3 consists of 14 residues. After removal of 9 bases from V and 2 bases from J, the junction contained 6 bases not matched to a gene. Germline CDR1 WSHSY, CDR2 SAAADI. The CDR3 loop is CASRLAENTDTQYF. The CDR3 region has the DNA TGCGCCAGTAGACTAGCGGAGAACACAGATACGCAGTATTTT.

The chain is built from TRBV5-1 and TRBJ2-1; TRBD1 matches at 9 bases. CDR3 length: 15 residues. CDR1 is SGHRS, CDR2 YFSETQ, per germline. Trimming cost V 2 bases and J 8 bases; bases outside gene matches: 8. The CDR3 loop is CASSFTGDRVDEQFF. CDR3 nucleotide sequence: TGCGCCAGCAGCTTTACCGGGGACAGGGTCGATGAGCAGTTCTTC.

The rearrangement joins TRBV18 to TRBJ2-2; D uncertain. V was trimmed by 1 base and J by 1 base, leaving 7 bases between them. This CDR3 has 15 residues. Looked up from germline, CDR1 is KGHSH and CDR2 is LQKENI. DNA for the CDR3: TGTGCCAGCTCACCACGCGTCGGGAACACCGGGGAGCTGTTTTTT. It is translated as CASSPRVGNTGELFF.

The J gene is TRBJ1-6, the V gene TRBV6-2 or TRBV6-3, with a possible D match to TRBD1 (5 bases). With 4 bases removed from V and 9 bases from J, the gap between germline ends came to 10 bases. CDR1 and CDR2 from the germline V gene are MNHEY and SVGEGT. CDR3 length: 13 amino acids. In DNA form, the CDR3 reads TGTGCCAGCAGTTCGGGGGTCAGTTCACCCCTCCACTTT. Protein: CASSSGVSSPLHF.

This chain links TRBV24-1 with TRBJ1-4; 9 bases agree with TRBD1. The CDR3 is 16 residues long. Germline CDR1 reads KGHDR; CDR2 reads SFDVKD. J was trimmed by 8 bases and V by 2 bases; bases with no gene match: 8. The CDR3 sequence: CATSDSPGTGLEKLFF. DNA for the CDR3: TGTGCCACCAGTGATTCTCCCGGGACAGGGTTAGAAAAACTGTTTTTT.

J is TRBJ1-2 and V is TRBV6-6; tentative D call: TRBD1 (5 bases). V gave up 6 bases and J gave up 0 bases, with 8 bases separating them. The CDR3 spans 13 residues. Germline V lookup: CDR1 MNHNY, CDR2 SVGAGI (reference sequence). The CDR3 region has the DNA TGTGCCAGCAGCCTACAGGCTAACTATGGCTACACCTTC. Protein sequence: CASSLQANYGYTF.

The V gene is TRBV3-1 (or the pseudogene TRBV3-2), the J gene TRBJ2-1, with a weak D call TRBD2 (6 bases). The V end was cut by 4 bases, the J end by 4 bases, with 11 bases between. Per germline, CDR1 LGHDT and CDR2 YNNKEL (reference sequence). This CDR3 spans 14 amino acids. The CDR3 reads CASSPIAGYNEQFF. The CDR3 bases are TGTGCCAGCAGCCCCATTGCGGGGTACAATGAGCAGTTCTTC.